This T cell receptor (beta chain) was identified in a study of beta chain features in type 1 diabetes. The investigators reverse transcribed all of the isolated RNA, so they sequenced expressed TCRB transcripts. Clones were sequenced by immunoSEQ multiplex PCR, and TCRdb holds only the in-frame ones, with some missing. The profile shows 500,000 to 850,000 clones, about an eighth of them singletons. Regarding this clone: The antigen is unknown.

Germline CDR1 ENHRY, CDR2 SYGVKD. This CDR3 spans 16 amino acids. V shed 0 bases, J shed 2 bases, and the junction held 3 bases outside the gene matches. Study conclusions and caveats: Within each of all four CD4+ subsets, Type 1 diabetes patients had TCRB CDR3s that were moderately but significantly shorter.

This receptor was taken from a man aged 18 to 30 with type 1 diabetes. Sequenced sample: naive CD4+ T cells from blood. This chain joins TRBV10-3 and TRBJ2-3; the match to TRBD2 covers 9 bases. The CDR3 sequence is CAISESSGGTTDTQYF. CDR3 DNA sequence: TGTGCCATCAGTGAGTCGAGCGGGGGGACCACAGATACGCAGTATTTT.